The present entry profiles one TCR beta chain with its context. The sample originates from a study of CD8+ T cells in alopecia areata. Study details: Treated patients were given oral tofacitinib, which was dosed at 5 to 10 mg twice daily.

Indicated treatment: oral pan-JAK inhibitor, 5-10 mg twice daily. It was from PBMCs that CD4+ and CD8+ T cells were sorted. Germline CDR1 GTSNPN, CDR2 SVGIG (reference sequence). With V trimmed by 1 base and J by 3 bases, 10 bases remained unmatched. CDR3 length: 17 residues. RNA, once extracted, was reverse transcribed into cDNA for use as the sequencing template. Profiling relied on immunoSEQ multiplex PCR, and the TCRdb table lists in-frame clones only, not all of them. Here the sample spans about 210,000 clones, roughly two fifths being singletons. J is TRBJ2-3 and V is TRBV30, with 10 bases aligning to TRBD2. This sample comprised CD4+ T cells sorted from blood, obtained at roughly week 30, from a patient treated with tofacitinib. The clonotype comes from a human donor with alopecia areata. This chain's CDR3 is CAWSAPFSGGWTDTQYF. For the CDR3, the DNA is TGTGCCTGGAGTGCTCCGTTTAGCGGGGGGTGGACAGATACGCAGTATTTT.